The entry below describes one TCR beta chain. Its antigen is still unknown. This entry is derived from a study of shared clonotypes between healthy human individuals. Study summary: Donors consisted of two women and a few men between 18 and 49. Three plates each covered CD4 naive and memory; CD8 naive two, CD8 memory one. Study-wide results and caveats: Relative to clonotypes present in all four donors, those not shared had lower generation probabilities.

Deep was the level at which the assay was run. Some clones are missing from TCRdb's copy, which holds only in-frame ones; the method was immunoSEQ multiplex PCR. The sample contains millions of clones, just over 90% of which appear only once. This CDR3 contains 15 residues. Germline assignment: CDR1 SGHNT and CDR2 YYREEE (reference sequence). Trimming took off 3 bases at V and 0 bases at J, with 9 bases between the two ends. What was sequenced was naive CD4+ T cells sorted from blood. The subset was: CD45RA+ positively selected. The receptor was derived from a man younger than 35 in good health. This chain uses TRBV5-4 with TRBJ2-2; D unresolved. CDR3 nucleotides: TGTGCCAGCAGCTACCGGACGGCGAACACCGGGGAGCTGTTTTTT. The encoded protein is CASSYRTANTGELFF. The variable domain in full, completed from reference TRBV5-4 and TRBJ2-2, reads ETGVTQSPTHLIKTRGQQVTLRCSSQSGHNTVSWYQQALGQGPQFIFQYYREEENGRGNFPPRFSGLQFPNYSSELNVNALELDDSALYLCASSYRTANTGELFFGEGSRLTVL.